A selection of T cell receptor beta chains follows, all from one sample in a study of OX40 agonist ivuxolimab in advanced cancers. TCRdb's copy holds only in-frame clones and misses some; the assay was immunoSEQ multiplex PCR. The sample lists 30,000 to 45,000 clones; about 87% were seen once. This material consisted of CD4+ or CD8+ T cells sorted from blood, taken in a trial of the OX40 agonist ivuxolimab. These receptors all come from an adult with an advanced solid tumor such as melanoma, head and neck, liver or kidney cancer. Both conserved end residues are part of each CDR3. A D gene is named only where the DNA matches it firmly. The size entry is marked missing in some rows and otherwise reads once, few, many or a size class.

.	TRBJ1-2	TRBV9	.	TGTGCCAGCAGCGTAGGGTCTCGCGGTAACTATGGCTACACCTTC	CASSVGSRGNYGYTF
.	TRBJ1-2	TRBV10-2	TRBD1	TGCGCCAGCAGTGCGGGACAGGCGTTTTATGGCTACACCTTC	CASSAGQAFYGYTF
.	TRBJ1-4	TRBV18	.	TGTGCCAGCTCACCACCGAGTGCTGAAAAACTGTTTTTT	CASSPPSAEKLFF
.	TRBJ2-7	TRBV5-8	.	TGTGCCAGCAGCTCAGACACTTACGAGCAGTACTTC	CASSSDTYEQYF
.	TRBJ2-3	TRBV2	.	TGTGCCAGCAGTCCATCGACTAGCACAGATACGCAGTATTTT	CASSPSTSTDTQYF
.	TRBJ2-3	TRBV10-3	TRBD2	TGTGCCATCAGTGAGTCGAACAGCGGGGGGGCGAGAGATACGCAGTATTTT	CAISESNSGGARDTQYF
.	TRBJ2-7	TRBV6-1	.	TGTGCCAGCAGTTTCTGGCCCTCGGGGTACGAGCAGTACTTC	CASSFWPSGYEQYF
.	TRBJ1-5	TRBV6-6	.	TGTGCCAGCAGTTACGACCCTCGAGAGCGCAATCAGCCCCAGCATTTT	CASSYDPRERNQPQHF
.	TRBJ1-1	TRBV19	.	TGTGCCAGTTTGGGGCCCCGGAGGAACACTGAAGCTTTCTTT	CASLGPRRNTEAFF
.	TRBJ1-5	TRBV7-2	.	TGTGCCAGCAGCTTAGGGGGCGGGCAGCCCCAGCATTTT	CASSLGGGQPQHF
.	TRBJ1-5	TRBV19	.	TGTGCCACCTCCCGGGGGGCTGGTCAGCCCCAGCATTTT	CATSRGAGQPQHF
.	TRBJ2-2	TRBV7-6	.	TGTGCCAGCAGATTCGGGAGTTGGAACACCGGGGAGCTGTTTTTT	CASRFGSWNTGELFF
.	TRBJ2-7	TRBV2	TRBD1	TGTGCCAGCAGGGGGACAGCGACTATATCCAGCTACGAGCAGTACTTC	CASRGTATISSYEQYF
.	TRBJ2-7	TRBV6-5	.	TGTGCCAGCAGTTACTCAGGCAGGGTCGGGTCCTACGAGCAGTACTTC	CASSYSGRVGSYEQYF
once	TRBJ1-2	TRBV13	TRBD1	TGTGCCAGCAGCTCCCAGGGGGGTAACTATGGCTACACCTTC	CASSSQGGNYGYTF
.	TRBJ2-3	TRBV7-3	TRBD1	TGTGCCAGCAGCCGACAGGGGGCAACAGATACGCAGTATTTT	CASSRQGATDTQYF
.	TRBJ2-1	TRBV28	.	TGTGCCAGCTACAGACAGGACAACTACAATGAGCAGTTCTTC	CASYRQDNYNEQFF
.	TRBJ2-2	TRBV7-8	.	TGTGCCAGCAGCCCGAGTGGGGGGCATAACACCGGGGAGCTGTTTTTT	CASSPSGGHNTGELFF
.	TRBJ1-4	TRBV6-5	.	TGTGCCAGCAGTTACATCAGTCAGCATGATGAAAAACTGTTTTTT	CASSYISQHDEKLFF
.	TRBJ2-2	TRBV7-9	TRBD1	TGTGCCAGCAGCCTAAAGCAGGGGGCGCACGGGGAGCTGTTTTTT	CASSLKQGAHGELFF
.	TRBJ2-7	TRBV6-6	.	TGTGCCAGCAGTTACTTTGGGACTCGGGACGAGCAGTACTTC	CASSYFGTRDEQYF
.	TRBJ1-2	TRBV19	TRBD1	TGTGCCAGTAGTAGGATCCTACGGGACAGGGGGCCAAGGAACTATGGCTACACCTTC	CASSRILRDRGPRNYGYTF
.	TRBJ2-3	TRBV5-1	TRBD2	TGCGCCAGCAGTAAAGATAGCGGGAGTACAGATACGCAGTATTTT	CASSKDSGSTDTQYF
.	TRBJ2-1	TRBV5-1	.	TGCGCCAGCAGCTTGGGCTCAGGATCCTACAATGAGCAGTTCTTC	CASSLGSGSYNEQFF
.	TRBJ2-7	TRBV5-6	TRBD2	TGTGCCAGCAGCTTGAGCGGGGACTTTTACGAGCAGTACTTC	CASSLSGDFYEQYF
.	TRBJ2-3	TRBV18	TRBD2	TGTGCCAGCTCACCTAGCGGGGGGTTGGCAGATACGCAGTATTTT	CASSPSGGLADTQYF
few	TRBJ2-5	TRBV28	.	TGTGCCAGCAGTAACGGGTACCACGGGGGCCAAGAGACCCAGTACTTC	CASSNGYHGGQETQYF
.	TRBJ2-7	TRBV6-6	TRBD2	TGTGCCAGCAGTTACTCCCGGCGGGAGAACGAGCAGTACTTC	CASSYSRRENEQYF
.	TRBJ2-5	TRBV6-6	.	TGTGCCAGCTCGAGGGGTTACCGGGAGGAGACCCAGTACTTC	CASSRGYREETQYF
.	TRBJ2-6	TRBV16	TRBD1	TGTGCCAGCAGCCACCATGGACAGGTTAGCGACGTCCTGACTTTC	CASSHHGQVSDVLTF
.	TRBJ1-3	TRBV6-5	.	TGTGCCAGCAGTTCCCGGACATCTAGCTCTGGAAACACCATATATTTT	CASSSRTSSSGNTIYF
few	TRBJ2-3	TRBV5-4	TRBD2	TGTGCCAGCAGGCGCGGGAGGGAATCAGATACGCAGTATTTT	CASRRGRESDTQYF
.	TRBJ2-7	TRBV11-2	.	TGTGCCAGCAGCTTTCAGAGAGGGCCCTACGAGCAGTACTTC	CASSFQRGPYEQYF
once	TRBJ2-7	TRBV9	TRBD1	TGTGCCAGCAGCGCCCGGGACAGGGGCACTACCTACGAGCAGTACTTC	CASSARDRGTTYEQYF
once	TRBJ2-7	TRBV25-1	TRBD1	TGTGCCAGCAGTGAATTGGGAGAACCCAGGGGGTACTACGAGCAGTACTTC	CASSELGEPRGYYEQYF
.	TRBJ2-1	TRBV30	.	TGTGCCTGGAATGAGCTATCCCCCTACAATGAGCAGTTCTTC	CAWNELSPYNEQFF
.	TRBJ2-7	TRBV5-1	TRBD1	TGCGCCAGCAGCTGGTCTTTGACAGGGGGTAAATACGAGCAGTACTTC	CASSWSLTGGKYEQYF
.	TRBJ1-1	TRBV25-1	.	TGTGCCAGCAGTGAATATTCCTCCGGGACCAACACTGAAGCTTTCTTT	CASSEYSSGTNTEAFF
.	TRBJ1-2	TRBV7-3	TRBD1	TGTGCCAGCAGCTTAATGGGGACAGGATACTATGGCTACACCTTC	CASSLMGTGYYGYTF
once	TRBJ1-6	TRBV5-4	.	TGTGCCAGCAGCTTCCAGCCGCGGGATAATTCACCCCTCCACTTT	CASSFQPRDNSPLHF
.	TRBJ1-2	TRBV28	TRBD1	TGTGCCAGCAGTTTATCTCAGGGGGCCGCTTATGGCTACACCTTC	CASSLSQGAAYGYTF
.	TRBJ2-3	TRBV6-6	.	TGTGCCAGCAGGAACAGACAGACCACAGATACGCAGTATTTT	CASRNRQTTDTQYF
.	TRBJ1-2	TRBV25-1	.	TGTGCCAGCAGTGAAGCAGGGAGAGACGGCTACACCTTC	CASSEAGRDGYTF
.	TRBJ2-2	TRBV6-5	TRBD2	TGTGCCAGCTTTGGTAGCGGGCTCACCGGGGAGCTGTTTTTT	CASFGSGLTGELFF
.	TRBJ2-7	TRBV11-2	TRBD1	TGTGCCAGCAGCGGGACAGAGAGCTCCTACGAGCAGTACTTC	CASSGTESSYEQYF